This TCR beta chain stems from a study of glioma-infiltrating T cells. This CDR3 is 14 amino acids long. Germline V gives CDR1 DFQATT, CDR2 SNEGSKA (reference sequence). V lost 6 bases and J 2 bases, leaving 14 bases between the germline ends. The iRepertoire nested amplicon-rescue multiplex PCR amplified TCR alpha and beta CDR3s from RNA. One-step reverse transcription and amplification started from approximately 100-400 ng of tissue mRNA or PBMC total RNA. TCRdb re-called the multiplex PCR reads through MiXCR, storing one row per CDR3 protein. Found here are about 180,000 distinct CDR3 sequences, roughly 45% of them singletons; the top ten hold about 5.2%. Findings and limits, study-wide: Non-neoplastic patients had below-expected tissue-blood divergence, while all gliomas exceeded expectation.

This clonotype was seen repeatedly, ten times or more. What it binds is unknown. The rearrangement uses TRBV20-1 and TRBJ2-1; the D gene is possibly TRBD1 (6 bases). The receptor comes from a human donor with low-grade glioma or glioblastoma, undergoing nonglioma brain surgery, or in good health (not recorded which). Material: glioma tissue, nonneoplastic brain tissue, or PBMCs (not recorded which). This CDR3 reads CSATGGGTYNEQFF. CDR3 sequence (DNA): TGCAGTGCCACCGGTGGGGGCACCTACAATGAGCAGTTCTTC.